This T cell receptor (beta chain) originates from a study of blood T cells in healthy people across ages. Looking at the study overall: Roughly one uniquely barcoded beta molecule per two T cells was captured. Study results and limitations: Higher naive T cell percentage went strongly together with higher TCR beta diversity.

The CDR3 is 16 residues long. CDR1 is MDHEN, CDR2 SYDVKM, per germline. The ends were cut back, 8 bases at V and 1 base at J, with 19 bases in the middle. A note on this clonotype: Its matching antigen is unknown.

PCR was performed a second time for about 7 to 11 cycles using a sample-barcoded 5' primer and a J-beta primer mix. TCRdb redid the calling of the 5' RACE reads with MiXCR, one entry per CDR3 protein. This table has just over 1 million distinct CDR3 sequences, under 45% appearing once. Sequencing was done on a sample of blood. V and J are TRBV28 and TRBJ2-3, with a weak D call TRBD2 (7 bases). This TCR was recovered from a woman aged 55-70 years in good health. The CDR3 loop reads CASSPEGRGGTDTQYF. The CDR3 nucleotides read TGTGCCAGCTCACCCGAGGGGAGGGGGGGCACAGATACGCAGTATTTT.